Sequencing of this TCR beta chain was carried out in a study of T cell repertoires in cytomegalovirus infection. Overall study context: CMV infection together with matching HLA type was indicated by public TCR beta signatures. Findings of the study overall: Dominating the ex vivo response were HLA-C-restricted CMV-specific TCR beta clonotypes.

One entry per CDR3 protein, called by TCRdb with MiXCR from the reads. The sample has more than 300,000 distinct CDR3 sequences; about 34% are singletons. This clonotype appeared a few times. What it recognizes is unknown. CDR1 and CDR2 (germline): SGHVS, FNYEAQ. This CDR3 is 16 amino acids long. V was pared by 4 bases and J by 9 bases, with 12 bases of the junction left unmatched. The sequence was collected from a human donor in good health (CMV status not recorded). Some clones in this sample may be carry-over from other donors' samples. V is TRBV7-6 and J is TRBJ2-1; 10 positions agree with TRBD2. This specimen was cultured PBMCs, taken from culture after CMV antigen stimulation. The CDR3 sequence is CASSSDLAGVLGEQFF. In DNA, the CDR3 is TGTGCCAGCAGCTCCGATCTAGCGGGAGTTTTGGGTGAGCAGTTCTTC.